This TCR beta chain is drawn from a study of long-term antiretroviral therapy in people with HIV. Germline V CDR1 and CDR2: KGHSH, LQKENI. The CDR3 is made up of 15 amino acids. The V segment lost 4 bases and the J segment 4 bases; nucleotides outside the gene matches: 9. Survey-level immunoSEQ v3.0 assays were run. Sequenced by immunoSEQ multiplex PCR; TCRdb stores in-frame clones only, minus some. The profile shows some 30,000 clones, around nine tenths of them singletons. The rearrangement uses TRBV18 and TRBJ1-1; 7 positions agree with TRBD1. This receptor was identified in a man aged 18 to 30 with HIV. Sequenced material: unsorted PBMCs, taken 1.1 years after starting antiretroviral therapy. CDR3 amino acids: CASSRQGQRGTEAFF. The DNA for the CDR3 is TGTGCCAGCTCACGACAGGGACAGCGAGGCACTGAAGCTTTCTTT. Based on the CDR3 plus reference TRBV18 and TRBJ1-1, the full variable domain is NAGVMQNPRHLVRRRGQEARLRCSPMKGHSHVYWYRQLPEEGLKFMVYLQKENIIDESGMPKERFSAEFPKEGPSILRIQQVVRGDSAAYFCASSRQGQRGTEAFFGQGTRLTVV.